This passage covers 18 T cell receptor beta chains from one sample sequenced in a study of graft-versus-host responses after intestinal transplantation. For these receptors, no antigen is known. TCRdb's copy holds only in-frame clones and misses some; the assay was immunoSEQ multiplex PCR. The sample contains 20,000 to 25,000 clones, roughly four fifths of which appear only once. This sample comprised unstimulated CD8+ T cells sorted from spleen or lymph node cells, obtained before transplant. The receptors stem from a human donor who was the organ donor for an intestinal transplant.

The chain employs TRBV6-1 and TRBJ2-1; 12 bases are a match to TRBD2. With V trimmed by 1 base and J by 8 bases, 6 bases remained unmatched. The germline V gene encodes CDR1 MNHNS and CDR2 SASEGT. The CDR3 totals 16 residues. The CDR3 spells CASSEGTSGTGDEQFF. The CDR3 DNA sequence: TGTGCCAGCAGTGAAGGGACTAGCGGGACGGGGGATGAGCAGTTCTTC.

This sequence joins TRBV7-6 and TRBJ1-3; D gene unclear. The CDR3 extends over 14 amino acids. Germline assignment: CDR1 SGHVS and CDR2 FNYEAQ. Trimming cost V 1 base and J 8 bases, with 12 bases left between them. In DNA form, the CDR3 reads TGTGCCAGCAGCTTAGAGACCCGGTCAGACACCATATATTTT. This gives the protein CASSLETRSDTIYF.

The chain employs TRBV4-1 and TRBJ2-1, with 8 positions matching TRBD2. Per germline, CDR1 MGHRA and CDR2 YSYEKL. V gave up 0 bases and J gave up 7 bases; unmatched junction bases: 14. This CDR3 is built from 18 residues. In DNA, the CDR3 is TGCGCCAGCAGCCAAGATTCGATTCTAGCCGGGGGGGTAAATGAGCAGTTCTTC. The encoded protein is CASSQDSILAGGVNEQFF.

V is TRBV5-6 and J is TRBJ2-5; maybe TRBD2 (6 bases). Germline CDR1 SGHDT, CDR2 YYEEEE. CDR3 size: 13 residues. Trimming took 4 bases from V and 4 from J, leaving 11 bases between them. This chain's CDR3 is CASSRRGRETQYF. CDR3 nucleotide sequence: TGTGCCAGCAGCAGACGGGGGAGAGAGACCCAGTACTTC.

The chain links TRBV6-5 to TRBJ1-1; D perhaps matches TRBD1 (6 bases). CDR3 length: 11 residues. The germline V and J ends were trimmed by 6 bases and 4 bases, with 6 bases remaining between them. Germline CDR1 MNHEY, CDR2 SVGAGI. As DNA, the CDR3 is TGTGCCAGCAGACAGGGCACTGAAGCTTTCTTT. Translation: CASRQGTEAFF.

This clone was counted once. V and J are TRBV30 and TRBJ1-2; tentatively, D is TRBD1 (6 bases). V gave up 0 bases and J gave up 2 bases, with 16 bases separating them. The CDR3 contains 16 residues. The germline V gene encodes CDR1 GTSNPN and CDR2 SVGIG (reference sequence). This CDR3 reads CAWSVGGRGGNYGYTF. DNA of the CDR3: TGTGCCTGGAGTGTTGGCGGCAGGGGTGGGAACTATGGCTACACCTTC.

The V gene is TRBV5-1, the J gene TRBJ2-7, with 9 bases that match TRBD2. The CDR3 covers 17 residues. After removal of 0 bases from V and 1 base from J, the junction contained 8 bases not matched to a gene. The germline V gene encodes CDR1 SGHRS and CDR2 YFSETQ. DNA for the CDR3: TGCGCCAGCAGCTTGGCACCGCGGGGGGGCGTATCCTACGAGCAGTACTTC. As protein: CASSLAPRGGVSYEQYF.

The chain combines TRBV7-9 with TRBJ2-1, with unresolved D. With 8 bases removed from V and 1 base from J, the gap between germline ends came to 3 bases. The germline V gene encodes CDR1 SEHNR and CDR2 FQNEAQ (reference sequence). The CDR3 spans 11 residues. The CDR3 DNA sequence: TGTGCCAGCCGTTCCTACAATGAGCAGTTCTTC. Amino acids: CASRSYNEQFF.

V usage is TRBV9 and J usage is TRBJ2-3; D gene unclear. Per germline, CDR1 SGDLS and CDR2 YYNGEE. The CDR3 is 15 residues long. The V end was cut by 0 bases, the J end by 0 bases, with 8 bases between. This CDR3 reads CASSVEDASTDTQYF. As DNA, the CDR3 is TGTGCCAGCAGCGTAGAGGACGCGAGCACAGATACGCAGTATTTT.

The gene calls are TRBV4-1 and TRBJ1-2; TRBD1 is a possible D gene (5 bases). Germline-derived CDR1 and CDR2 are MGHRA and YSYEKL. This CDR3 spans 16 amino acids. Trimming shortened V by 1 base and J by 5 bases, and 17 bases separated the two germline ends. This chain's CDR3 is CASSQGITQVGYGYTF. The CDR3 DNA reads as TGCGCCAGCAGCCAAGGTATCACACAGGTGGGGTATGGCTACACCTTC.

This rearrangement joins TRBV4-2 to TRBJ2-1; 10 nucleotides match TRBD2. The ends lost 4 bases at V and 8 bases at J; junction bases unmatched: 8. Looked up from germline, CDR1 is LGHNA and CDR2 is YNFKEQ. The CDR3 extends over 15 amino acids. The CDR3 loop reads CASSPPSGRLHEQFF. The CDR3 nucleotides are TGTGCCAGCAGCCCCCCTAGCGGGAGATTGCATGAGCAGTTCTTC.

Concerning this clone: Other nucleotide sequences from this sample produce the same CDR3. This chain connects TRBV11-2 to TRBJ2-3; D is uncertain. The CDR3 length is 12 residues. The ends were cut back, 1 base at V and 4 bases at J, with 3 bases in the middle. Germline V lookup: CDR1 SGHAT, CDR2 FQNNGV. The CDR3 DNA follows: TGTGCCAGCAGCTTAGGCCCAGATACGCAGTATTTT. It encodes CASSLGPDTQYF.

The rearrangement uses TRBV13 and TRBJ2-1; D remains unclear. CDR1 and CDR2 from the germline V gene are PRHDT and FYEKMQ (reference sequence). There are 13 residues in the CDR3. The V gene lost 2 bases and the J gene lost 5 bases, with 7 bases spanning the gap. The CDR3 loop reads CASSLLGNNEQFF. DNA of the CDR3: TGTGCCAGCAGCTTATTGGGGAACAATGAGCAGTTCTTC.

The V gene is TRBV18, the J gene TRBJ2-1; D may be TRBD2 (5 bases). V was cut by 3 bases and J by 8 bases, with 11 bases left in between. The CDR3 is 13 amino acids. Germline assignment: CDR1 KGHSH and CDR2 LQKENI. CDR3 residues: CASSPYPRDEQFF. The CDR3, as DNA: TGTGCCAGCTCACCCTACCCGAGGGATGAGCAGTTCTTC.

The rearrangement links TRBV7-8 to TRBJ1-5; TRBD1 might be the D (6 bases). With 4 bases removed from V and 7 bases from J, the gap between germline ends came to 17 bases. In germline, CDR1 is SGHVS, CDR2 FQNEAQ. This CDR3 region has 15 residues. The CDR3 DNA sequence: TGTGCCAGCAGCTGGAGGTCCCAGGGGATCCAGCCCCAGCATTTT. Its protein is CASSWRSQGIQPQHF.

The chain combines TRBV13 with TRBJ1-1, with unresolved D. This CDR3 has 12 residues. Germline loops: CDR1 PRHDT, CDR2 FYEKMQ (reference sequence). V was pared by 3 bases and J by 1 base, with 3 bases between. The CDR3 reads CASSFGNTEAFF. The DNA for the CDR3 is TGTGCCAGCAGCTTTGGGAACACTGAAGCTTTCTTT.

J is TRBJ2-5 and V is TRBV4-1; perhaps D is TRBD1 or TRBD2 (5 bases each). V lost 0 bases to trimming and J lost 5 bases, with 13 bases between them. In germline, CDR1 is MGHRA, CDR2 YSYEKL. This CDR3 spans 15 amino acids. CDR3 protein: CASSQEGAGTETQYF. The CDR3 coding sequence is TGCGCCAGCAGCCAAGAAGGGGCAGGGACGGAGACCCAGTACTTC.

The CDR3 DNA reads as TGTGCCAGCAGCCAAAGGACGACTAGCATGGATGAGCAGTTCTTC. Amino acids: CASSQRTTSMDEQFF. The rearrangement joins TRBV7-9 to TRBJ2-1, with 7 bases lining up with TRBD2. V lost 5 bases, J lost 8 bases, and 12 bases stayed unmatched. The CDR3 extends over 15 amino acids. From germline, CDR1 is SEHNR and CDR2 FQNEAQ (reference sequence). Supplemented by reference TRBV7-9 and TRBJ2-1, the full variable domain reads DTGVSQNPRHKITKRGQNVTFRCDPISEHNRLYWYRQTLGQGPEFLTYFQNEAQLEKSRLLSDRFSAERPKGSFSTLEIQRTEQGDSAMYLCASSQRTTSMDEQFFGPGTRLTVL.